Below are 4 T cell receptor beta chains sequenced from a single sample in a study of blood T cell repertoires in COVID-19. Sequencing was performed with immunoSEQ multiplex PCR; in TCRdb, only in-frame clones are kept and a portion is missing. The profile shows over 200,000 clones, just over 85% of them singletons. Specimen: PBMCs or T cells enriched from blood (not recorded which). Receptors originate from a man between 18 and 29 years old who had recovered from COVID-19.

The CDR3 coding sequence is TGTGCCAGCAGCTTGGACCGGGACAGAAACACTGAAGCTTTCTTT. Its protein is CASSLDRDRNTEAFF. The rearrangement uses TRBV7-9 and TRBJ1-1, with TRBD1 matching 7 bases. V lost 3 bases, J lost 2 bases, and 6 bases stayed unmatched. CDR1 is SEHNR and CDR2 is FQNEAQ in the germline V gene (reference sequence). This CDR3 spans 15 amino acids.

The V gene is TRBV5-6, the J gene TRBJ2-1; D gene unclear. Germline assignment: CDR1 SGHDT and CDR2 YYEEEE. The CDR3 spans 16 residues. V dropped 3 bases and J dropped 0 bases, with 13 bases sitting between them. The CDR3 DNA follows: TGTGCCAGCAGCTCCCTGCCCCGGAGCTCCTACAATGAGCAGTTCTTC. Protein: CASSSLPRSSYNEQFF.

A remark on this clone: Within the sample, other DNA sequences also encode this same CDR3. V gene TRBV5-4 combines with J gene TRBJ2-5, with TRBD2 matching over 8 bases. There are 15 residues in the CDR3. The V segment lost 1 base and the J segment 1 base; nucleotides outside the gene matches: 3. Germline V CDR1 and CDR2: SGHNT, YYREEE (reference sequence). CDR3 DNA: TGTGCCAGCAGCTTGAGCGGGAGCCCCCAAGAGACCCAGTACTTC. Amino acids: CASSLSGSPQETQYF.

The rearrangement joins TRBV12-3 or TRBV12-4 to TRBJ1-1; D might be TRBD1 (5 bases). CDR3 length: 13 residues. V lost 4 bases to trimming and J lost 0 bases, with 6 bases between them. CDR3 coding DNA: TGTGCCAGCAGTTGGACAATGAACACTGAAGCTTTCTTT. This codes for CASSWTMNTEAFF.